The source of this T cell receptor beta chain is a study of post-analysis software for immune sequencing data. Broader study findings: Higher frequency in patients than in controls was seen for roughly five TRBV segments, with TRBV5-6, TRBV5-1 and TRBV20-1 among them. Under F measure analysis, samples from one preparation batch co-clustered strongly.

This clonotype was seen just once. Antigen specificity is unknown. The germline V gene has CDR1 DFQATT and CDR2 SNEGSKA (reference sequence). Deletions cut 3 bases from V and 6 bases from J, with 9 bases between. The CDR3 sequence is 12 residues long. Carried by the TCR beta cDNA libraries were unique molecular identifiers. MiXCR, applied by TCRdb to the PCR reads, yields one record per CDR3 protein. The profile shows roughly 800,000 distinct CDR3 sequences, roughly 50% of them singletons. The chain uses TRBV20-1 and TRBJ2-1, with no clear D. The specimen was blood. This TCR derives from a girl aged 5-17 years with multiple sclerosis. CDR3 sequence (DNA): TGCAGTGCTAGTCGTGTTGCCAATGAGCAGTTCTTC. It translates to CSASRVANEQFF.